This entry lists 6 T cell receptor beta chains sequenced from one sample in a study of CD4 and CD8 cells across lung adenocarcinoma regions. Via MiXCR, TCRdb re-called the PCR reads, giving one row per CDR3 protein. The sample lists under 30,000 distinct CDR3 sequences; approximately 53% were seen once. Sequences were obtained from CD8+ T cells from the center of a lung tumor. Receptors were obtained from a male donor with lung adenocarcinoma. The CD4 and CD8 labels of this study may be unreliable.

At least ten counts were recorded for this clonotype. The V call is TRBV4-1, the J call TRBJ1-4; D remains unclear. Trimming took off 4 bases at V and 0 bases at J, with 12 bases between the two ends. Per the germline V gene, CDR1 is MGHRA and CDR2 is YSYEKL. This CDR3 is built from 16 residues. The DNA of the CDR3 is TGCGCCAGCAGCCGGACCTGGATGGCAACTAATGAAAAACTGTTTTTT. This gives the protein CASSRTWMATNEKLFF.

On this clonotype itself: Sequence at one end of the junction differs from germline and may be a read error. The genes are TRBV6-1 and TRBJ2-3; D is undetermined. The germline gives CDR1 MNHNS, CDR2 SASEGT. The CDR3 is 11 residues long. The CDR3 spells CASSRTDAQYF. Here the CDR3 DNA reads TGTGCCAGCAGCCGCACAGATGCGCAGTATTTT.

For this clonotype: At one boundary the junction diverges from the germline segment, which might be a read error. The chain carries TRBV10-2 and TRBJ2-4, with D tentatively TRBD2 (6 bases). This CDR3 is 13 amino acids long. Germline assignment: CDR1 WSHSY and CDR2 SAAADI. The CDR3 loop reads CASRISSENMQYF. For the CDR3, the DNA is TGCGCCAGCAGGATTTCTAGCGAAAATATGCAGTATTTC.

This chain joins TRBV27 and TRBJ2-5, with 7 bases lining up with TRBD2. This CDR3 region has 15 residues. The V and J ends lost 3 bases and 1 base, in that order; junction bases with no gene match: 5. Germline CDR1 MNHEY, CDR2 SMNVEV (reference sequence). The CDR3 DNA follows: TGTGCCAGCAGTTTGTCGACTAGCTTCCAAGAGACCCAGTACTTC. Encoded protein: CASSLSTSFQETQYF.

The chain joins TRBV14 to TRBJ2-5; D is perhaps TRBD1 or TRBD2 (5 bases each). CDR1 and CDR2 (germline): SGHDN, FVKESK. V was cut by 0 bases and J by 11 bases, with 19 bases left in between. This CDR3 has 15 amino acids. CDR3: CASSQELGQAEAQYF. CDR3 DNA: TGTGCCAGCAGCCAAGAATTGGGGCAGGCGGAGGCGCAGTACTTC.

The table lists this clonotype with many counts. The chain combines TRBV25-1 with TRBJ2-3; perhaps TRBD1 as D (6 bases). The CDR3 loop spans 15 amino acids. Germline V gene data show CDR1 as MGHDK and CDR2 as SYGVNS. V lost 2 bases and J 0 bases, leaving 9 bases between the germline ends. The CDR3 loop reads CASSEGQYSTDTQYF. As DNA, the CDR3 is TGTGCCAGCAGTGAAGGACAGTACAGCACAGATACGCAGTATTTT.